This TCR beta chain was documented in a study of CD4+ T cells in melanoma. Only in-frame clones appear in the TCRdb table, and some are missing; sequencing was by immunoSEQ multiplex PCR. The sample holds about 11,000 clones, roughly two thirds seen once. J was trimmed by 11 bases and V by 3 bases; bases with no gene match: 13. Germline V gene sequence: CDR1 SGHDN, CDR2 FVKESK. The CDR3 totals 16 residues. Study outcomes and limitations: CD8+ T cell, macrophage and B cell function reportedly correlated with neoantigen-specific CD4+ T cells.

On this clone: The antigen is not known.

V usage is TRBV14 and J usage is TRBJ1-6; TRBD1 matches 7 bases. The sample taken for sequencing was cells from a culture (not recorded whether cultured in vitro). This sequence was found in a human donor with melanoma. This CDR3 reads CASSHRVQGTVPPLHF. The CDR3 DNA is TGTGCCAGCAGCCACAGGGTACAGGGGACGGTTCCACCCCTCCACTTT.